This TCR beta chain was profiled in a study of T cell changes during pregnancy in multiple sclerosis. This table comes from immunoSEQ multiplex PCR, and its TCRdb copy is limited to in-frame clones, with some not included. The table includes around 75,000 clones, approximately 95% detected once. The receptor comes from a female donor with multiple sclerosis, enrolled in a pregnancy study. The specimen comprised CD4+ T cells from peripheral blood mononuclear cells, sampled after pregnancy.

CDR3 loop: CSAHDRDRGQGQYF. The CDR3 nucleotides read TGCAGCGCCCATGATCGGGACAGGGGGCAGGGGCAGTACTTC. The chain joins TRBV29-1 to TRBJ2-7; 12 positions match TRBD1. Per the germline V gene, CDR1 is SQVTM and CDR2 is ANQGSEA. Unmatched junction bases numbered 13, after V lost 7 bases and J lost 9 bases. CDR3 length: 14 residues.